The 27 T cell receptor beta chains given below trace back to one sample, sequenced in a study of a mutant IDH1 vaccine in newly diagnosed glioma. Their antigen targets remain unknown. Time point indicated: week 35, safety follow-up. Every vaccine dose comprised 300 ug of mutant IDH1 20-mer peptide plus topical imiquimod. The repertoire was sequenced with immunoSEQ multiplex PCR; TCRdb's copy has only in-frame clones and lacks some. The data hold 30,000 or so clones, with 82% observed a single time. The material was PBMCs, obtained from a glioma patient whose treatment included an IDH1 peptide vaccine. The receptors were sampled from a woman under 30 with glioma.

The chain employs TRBV2 and TRBJ1-2; D is unclear. The germline V gene encodes CDR1 SNHLY and CDR2 FYNNEI. The CDR3 consists of 11 residues. Trimming left V 4 bases short and J 8 bases short, with 8 bases between. The CDR3 here is CASSALAGYTF. CDR3 in DNA: TGTGCCAGCAGTGCTCTTGCCGGCTACACCTTC.

This chain uses TRBV11-3 with TRBJ1-3, with D hard to call. CDR1 and CDR2 from the germline V gene are SGHNT and YENEEA. V lost 4 bases and J 2 bases, leaving 6 bases between the germline ends. The CDR3 totals 13 residues. In DNA, the CDR3 is TGTGCCAGCAGCTCCGAAACTGGAAACACCATATATTTT. It specifies CASSSETGNTIYF.

The sample holds one count of this clone. This sequence joins TRBV6-1 and TRBJ1-1, with D hard to call. The CDR3 contains 15 residues. V dropped 9 bases and J dropped 0 bases, with 17 bases sitting between them. Germline lookup yields CDR1 MNHNS and CDR2 SASEGT. The CDR3 loop reads CASLGQITLNTEAFF. The CDR3 DNA follows: TGTGCCAGTCTCGGGCAGATAACTTTGAACACTGAAGCTTTCTTT.

The chain has TRBV30 and TRBJ1-1; D gene ambiguous. V shed 3 bases and J shed 7 bases, with 9 bases lying between them. CDR1 and CDR2 (germline): GTSNPN, SVGIG (reference sequence). CDR3 length: 11 amino acids. Here the CDR3 reads CAWRGVLEAFF. Here the CDR3 DNA reads TGTGCCTGGAGAGGTGTCCTTGAAGCTTTCTTT.

The gene calls are TRBV5-6 and TRBJ1-2, with 8 bases lining up with TRBD1. V lost 2 bases to trimming and J lost 8 bases; unmatched junction nucleotides: 8. In germline, CDR1 is SGHDT, CDR2 YYEEEE. The CDR3 runs to 14 residues. CDR3 sequence: CASSLSDRVGGYTF. Here the CDR3 DNA reads TGTGCCAGCAGCTTATCGGACAGGGTAGGCGGCTACACCTTC.

The chain carries TRBV2 and TRBJ1-2; D is unresolved. The CDR3 is 13 residues long. V lost 3 bases and J lost 4, with 9 bases in between. In germline, CDR1 is SNHLY, CDR2 FYNNEI. The CDR3 loop is CASSDQLSYGYTF. The CDR3 nucleotides read TGTGCCAGCAGTGACCAGTTGAGCTATGGCTACACCTTC.

This clone was seen only once. This chain connects TRBV7-9 to TRBJ2-7; D could derive from TRBD1 or TRBD2 (7 bases each). V was clipped by 5 bases and J by 6 bases, with 17 bases between them. Germline V gene data show CDR1 as SEHNR and CDR2 as FQNEAQ (reference sequence). The CDR3 extends over 14 amino acids. CDR3 in amino acids: CASSRGGDRIEQYF. CDR3 DNA: TGTGCCAGCAGCCGAGGGGGGGACAGAATCGAGCAGTACTTC.

This clone was seen a handful of times. The chain has TRBV30 and TRBJ1-5; no definite D call. Per germline, CDR1 GTSNPN and CDR2 SVGIG (reference sequence). The CDR3 extends over 13 amino acids. V gave up 0 bases and J gave up 1 base, with 4 bases separating them. CDR3 residues: CAWSVRSNQPQHF. The CDR3 nucleotides are TGTGCCTGGAGTGTTCGAAGCAATCAGCCCCAGCATTTT.

The gene calls are TRBV7-2 and TRBJ1-2; D call uncertain. Looked up from germline, CDR1 is SGHTA and CDR2 is FQGNSA. This CDR3 contains 13 residues. The ends were cut back, 5 bases at V and 4 bases at J, with 11 bases in the middle. CDR3 sequence: CASSLGRIYGYTF. CDR3 bases: TGTGCCAGCAGCCTAGGACGGATCTATGGCTACACCTTC.

The chain uses TRBV7-9 and TRBJ1-1; D is possibly TRBD1 (5 bases). This CDR3 contains 12 residues. Germline CDR1 SEHNR, CDR2 FQNEAQ (reference sequence). Trimming removed 7 bases at V and 7 bases at J, with 13 bases between. This CDR3 reads CASTRDVNEAFF. Written as DNA, the CDR3 is TGTGCCAGCACCCGGGACGTAAATGAAGCTTTCTTT.

This clone was counted only a few times. V usage is TRBV6-6 and J usage is TRBJ1-2; D unclear. Looked up from germline, CDR1 is MNHNY and CDR2 is SVGAGI (reference sequence). This CDR3 is 14 amino acids long. The V end was cut by 7 bases, the J end by 6 bases, with 18 bases between. The DNA of the CDR3 is TGTGCCAGCACTCCCCGCGGGGATAGGGATGGCTACACCTTC. Translating it yields CASTPRGDRDGYTF.

The J gene is TRBJ2-7, the V gene TRBV7-8; a weak D match, TRBD2 (6 bases). This CDR3 spans 12 amino acids. Per germline, CDR1 SGHVS and CDR2 FQNEAQ. Trimming took 4 bases from V and 6 from J, leaving 10 bases between them. The CDR3 loop is CASSSTAGEQYF. The CDR3 bases are TGTGCCAGCAGCTCAACAGCGGGCGAGCAGTACTTC.

The V gene is TRBV7-2, the J gene TRBJ2-5; tentatively, D is TRBD2 (6 bases). The V gene's germline CDR1 is SGHTA and CDR2 FQGNSA. V lost 6 bases and J lost 5, with 19 bases in between. CDR3 length equals 15 residues. As DNA, the CDR3 is TGTGCCAGCAGTGATTTAGGTTCAGGAGGGGAGACCCAGTACTTC. Protein: CASSDLGSGGETQYF.

The rearrangement uses TRBV30 and TRBJ1-2; a possible D gene is TRBD1 (6 bases). Trimming removed 8 bases at V and 4 bases at J, with 11 bases between. The CDR3 has 11 residues. CDR1 is GTSNPN, CDR2 SVGIG, per germline (reference sequence). CDR3 in DNA: TGTGCCAGCGGACAGATCTATGGCTACACCTTC. Encoded protein: CASGQIYGYTF.

The genes are TRBV5-1 and TRBJ1-4; D not certain. The CDR3 extends over 13 amino acids. From germline, CDR1 is SGHRS and CDR2 YFSETQ. V dropped 4 bases and J dropped 5 bases, with 9 bases sitting between them. CDR3 sequence (DNA): TGCGCCAGCAGCACAGAAGGAAATGAAAAACTGTTTTTT. Translation: CASSTEGNEKLFF.

V is TRBV14 and J is TRBJ2-1, with 10 bases identical to TRBD2. The CDR3 sequence is 18 residues long. The germline gives CDR1 SGHDN, CDR2 FVKESK. J was trimmed by 0 bases and V by 1 base; bases with no gene match: 6. The CDR3 nucleotides are TGTGCCAGCAGCCAAGGTAGCGGGGGGCCCAGCTCCTACAATGAGCAGTTCTTC. The encoded protein is CASSQGSGGPSSYNEQFF.

A remark on this clone: Other nucleotide sequences from this sample produce the same CDR3. The chain couples TRBV19 to TRBJ1-4; no reliable D call. V shed 2 bases and J shed 5 bases, with 3 bases lying between them. The germline gives CDR1 LNHDA, CDR2 SQIVND (reference sequence). The CDR3 covers 12 residues. The CDR3 spells CASSIRNEKLFF. The CDR3 coding sequence is TGTGCCAGTAGTATACGGAATGAAAAACTGTTTTTT.

The chain combines TRBV25-1 with TRBJ2-3; D might be TRBD2 (5 bases). The CDR3 covers 14 residues. Trimming stripped 2 bases from V and 7 bases from J, with 13 bases between. Germline values: CDR1 MGHDK, CDR2 SYGVNS. The CDR3 DNA is TGTGCCAGCAGTGAAAGTTCTCGGGATCATACGCAGTATTTT. It codes for CASSESSRDHTQYF.

The gene calls are TRBV7-2 and TRBJ2-7; possible D gene TRBD2, 6 bases. Germline CDR1 is SGHTA and CDR2 is FQGNSA. The CDR3 length is 15 residues. Between the trimmed V and J ends, which lost 6 bases and 7 bases, there was a span of 22 bases. CDR3 nucleotide sequence: TGTGCCAGCAGTTCAACCGATCTGACCGGGGGAGAGCAGTACTTC. Translation: CASSSTDLTGGEQYF.

The chain carries TRBV29-1 and TRBJ2-5, with a possible D match to TRBD1 (6 bases). The CDR3 spans 14 residues. V was trimmed by 1 base and J by 4 bases, leaving 13 bases between them. Germline-derived CDR1 and CDR2 are SQVTM and ANQGSEA. The CDR3 bases are TGCAGCGTTGAAGCCCGAGTAGGGGGAGAGACCCAGTACTTC. Protein sequence: CSVEARVGGETQYF.

The rearrangement links TRBV11-2 to TRBJ2-3, with D perhaps TRBD2 (6 bases). The CDR3 covers 14 residues. Germline V lookup: CDR1 SGHAT, CDR2 FQNNGV. The germline V and J ends were trimmed by 0 bases and 9 bases, with 13 bases remaining between them. The CDR3 nucleotides are TGTGCCAGCAGCTTAGATCCCTCGGGGGTGACGCAGTATTTT. It translates to CASSLDPSGVTQYF.

The chain combines TRBV18 with TRBJ1-2; possible D gene TRBD1, 6 bases. Germline V gives CDR1 KGHSH, CDR2 LQKENI. The CDR3 covers 13 residues. V shed 5 bases and J shed 6 bases, with 13 bases lying between them. CDR3 protein: CASSGDIDDGYTF. Here the CDR3 DNA reads TGTGCCAGCTCAGGGGACATCGACGATGGCTACACCTTC.

This chain joins TRBV6-5 and TRBJ2-7, with 8 positions matching TRBD2. Germline CDR1 MNHEY, CDR2 SVGAGI. The CDR3 covers 13 residues. V was pared by 6 bases and J by 7 bases, with 8 bases of the junction left unmatched. The CDR3 DNA follows: TGTGCCAGCAGGGAACCGGGACTAGGGGAGCAGTACTTC. Amino acid sequence: CASREPGLGEQYF.

The chain couples TRBV19 to TRBJ2-7, with D possibly TRBD1 on 5 matching bases. Germline V gene lookup returns CDR1 LNHDA and CDR2 SQIVND (reference sequence). Trimming left V 3 bases short and J 2 bases short, with 14 bases between. The CDR3 covers 15 residues. The CDR3 here is CASSISGNGPYEQYF. CDR3 DNA: TGTGCCAGTAGTATTTCAGGGAACGGGCCCTACGAGCAGTACTTC. Combining the CDR3 with reference TRBV19 and TRBJ2-7 gives the whole variable domain DGGITQSPKYLFRKEGQNVTLSCEQNLNHDAMYWYRQDPGQGLRLIYYSQIVNDFQKGDIAEGYSVSREKKESFPLTVTSAQKNPTAFYLCASSISGNGPYEQYFGPGTRLTVT.

V gene TRBV10-3 combines with J gene TRBJ2-5; D is uncertain. V shed 7 bases and J shed 2 bases, with 11 bases lying between them. Germline V gene data show CDR1 as ENHRY and CDR2 as SYGVKD. CDR3 length equals 13 residues. Here the CDR3 reads CAIKETAQETQYF. As DNA, the CDR3 is TGTGCCATCAAGGAGACGGCGCAAGAGACCCAGTACTTC.

In nucleotides, the CDR3 is TGTGCCATCAGTGAGTTAGCGGGAGGCTCCTACGAGCAGTACTTC. Its translation is CAISELAGGSYEQYF. This chain uses TRBV10-3 with TRBJ2-7; 10 bases map to TRBD2. The CDR3 runs to 15 residues. CDR1 is ENHRY, CDR2 SYGVKD, per germline. V trimming: 1 base; J trimming: 0 bases; junction bases outside the gene matches: 0.

This chain uses TRBV5-1 with TRBJ2-2; TRBD2 matches 9 bases. V lost 6 bases, J lost 0 bases, and 6 bases stayed unmatched. CDR3 length equals 16 residues. The V gene's germline CDR1 is SGHRS and CDR2 YFSETQ. Written as DNA, the CDR3 is TGCGCCAGCAACGCGGGGGGGGGAACGAACACCGGGGAGCTGTTTTTT. Amino acid sequence: CASNAGGGTNTGELFF.